The clone carrying this TCR beta chain was observed a single time. V was shortened by 4 bases and J by 1 base, with 5 bases between the two germline ends. This CDR3 is built from 13 residues. This record belongs to a study of blood T cell repertoires in COVID-19. Study summary: Both acute and convalescent COVID-19 samples were obtained from the United States, Italy and Spain. Nucleic acid was either cDNA or gDNA, and it came from T cells, B-cell-depleted T cells, or PBMCs.

In the study's own analysis: Reference gene primer amplification in the assay estimated nucleated cell counts. Clones were read by immunoSEQ multiplex PCR, and TCRdb kept only the in-frame ones, dropping some. V and J calls and clone size are those listed in that table; D and trimming were worked out from the DNA. The data show 30,000 to 50,000 clones, approximately 84% seen once. This chain uses TRBV12-3 or TRBV12-4 with TRBJ1-3; D not certain. The sequence was obtained from a man in his forties or fifties with active or convalescent COVID-19. Sequenced sample: peripheral blood. CDR3 coding DNA: TGTGCCAGCAGTTCGGGGTCTGGAAACACCATATATTTT. The encoded protein is CASSSGSGNTIYF.